These T cell receptor beta chains were read from a single sample in a study of molecular identifiers for immune sequencing clone quantification. Each CDR3 protein is one row after TCRdb ran MiXCR on the PCR reads. The repertoire has about half a million distinct CDR3 sequences, roughly 25% of them found once; the top ten carry under 0.8%. Sequenced material: naive CD8+ T cells from blood, with Jurkat cell RNA spiked in. These receptors were collected from a human donor in good health. Some libraries in this study had Jurkat cell RNA spiked in. The CDR3 runs from the conserved cysteine through the conserved F or W. The order of the fields is clone size, V gene, D gene, J gene, CDR3 DNA, CDR3 protein. The D gene is left open where the match is weak. The size of a clone is reported for some rows only, either as once, few or many, or as a class for expanded clones.

clone_size: many
v_call: TRBV20-1
d_call: .
j_call: TRBJ2-3
cdr3_nt: TGCAGTGCAACCTTAAACACAGATACGCAGTATTTT
cdr3_aa: CSATLNTDTQYF

clone_size: .
v_call: TRBV2
d_call: TRBD2
j_call: TRBJ2-3
cdr3_nt: TGTGCCAGCCAAATGTCGGGGCTAGCGGGAGGCCACTCGCCATTGAATACGCAGTATTTT
cdr3_aa: CASQMSGLAGGHSPLNTQYF

clone_size: .
v_call: TRBV25-1
d_call: .
j_call: TRBJ1-6
cdr3_nt: TGTGCCAGCAACCCCGTGGGACCGGGAAATTCACCCCTCCACTTT
cdr3_aa: CASNPVGPGNSPLHF

clone_size: .
v_call: TRBV5-1
d_call: TRBD1
j_call: TRBJ2-7
cdr3_nt: TGCGCCAACACCCCACTGACAGGGGCCGAGCAGTACTTC
cdr3_aa: CANTPLTGAEQYF

clone_size: many
v_call: TRBV5-4
d_call: .
j_call: TRBJ1-5
cdr3_nt: TGTGCCAGCAGCCCAGGGTTCGGTCAGCCCCAGCATTTT
cdr3_aa: CASSPGFGQPQHF

clone_size: .
v_call: TRBV4-2
d_call: TRBD1
j_call: TRBJ1-2
cdr3_nt: TGTGCCAGCAGCCAAGATCCCCGACAGGGGGCTGGGGGCTACACCTTC
cdr3_aa: CASSQDPRQGAGGYTF

clone_size: many
v_call: TRBV7-6
d_call: TRBD1
j_call: TRBJ1-1
cdr3_nt: TGTGCCAGCAGCCCCCGGGACAGTTCCACTGAAGCTTTCTTT
cdr3_aa: CASSPRDSSTEAFF

clone_size: many
v_call: TRBV4-2
d_call: TRBD1
j_call: TRBJ1-1
cdr3_nt: TGTGCCAGCAGACAGGGGCTCGGCTCTGAAGCTTTCTTT
cdr3_aa: CASRQGLGSEAFF

clone_size: .
v_call: TRBV19
d_call: TRBD2
j_call: TRBJ2-2
cdr3_nt: TGTGCCAGTAGTGCGGGGGGATGGACCGGGGAGCTGTTTTTT
cdr3_aa: CASSAGGWTGELFF

clone_size: few
v_call: TRBV20-1
d_call: .
j_call: TRBJ1-1
cdr3_nt: TGCAGTGCTCATCCGGGACCGGTACAGGCTGAAGCTTTCTTT
cdr3_aa: CSAHPGPVQAEAFF

clone_size: few
v_call: TRBV28
d_call: TRBD2
j_call: TRBJ2-7
cdr3_nt: TGTGCCAGCAGTCTCCAAGCGGGAGTCAGCTCCTACGAGCAGTACTTC
cdr3_aa: CASSLQAGVSSYEQYF

clone_size: .
v_call: TRBV4-3
d_call: .
j_call: TRBJ1-2
cdr3_nt: TGCGCCAGCAGCCAAGATGGGGTGCAACTCTATGGCTACACCTTC
cdr3_aa: CASSQDGVQLYGYTF

clone_size: .
v_call: TRBV5-1
d_call: .
j_call: TRBJ1-2
cdr3_nt: TGCGCCAGCAGCCCGTACGGGGGACGCTATGGCTACACCTTC
cdr3_aa: CASSPYGGRYGYTF

clone_size: .
v_call: TRBV6-5
d_call: TRBD1
j_call: TRBJ2-1
cdr3_nt: TGTGCCAGCACCAAGACAGGGGAATACTACAATGAGCAGTTCTTC
cdr3_aa: CASTKTGEYYNEQFF

clone_size: .
v_call: TRBV20-1
d_call: .
j_call: TRBJ2-1
cdr3_nt: TGCAGTGCGCTGCCGGTCGCTGAGCCGCTCTTC
cdr3_aa: CSALPVAEPLF

clone_size: .
v_call: TRBV13
d_call: TRBD1
j_call: TRBJ1-2
cdr3_nt: TGTGCCAGCAGCTTAGGACAGGGGGCTGGATATGGCTACACCTTC
cdr3_aa: CASSLGQGAGYGYTF

clone_size: few
v_call: TRBV9
d_call: TRBD1
j_call: TRBJ1-2
cdr3_nt: TGTGCCAGCAGCCACCTAGGACAGGGTTCTCCCGGCTACACCTTC
cdr3_aa: CASSHLGQGSPGYTF

clone_size: once
v_call: TRBV20-1
d_call: .
j_call: TRBJ2-2
cdr3_nt: TGCAGTGCCCCGACACCGAACACCGGGGAGCTGCTTTTT
cdr3_aa: CSAPTPNTGELLF

clone_size: .
v_call: TRBV5-6
d_call: .
j_call: TRBJ2-1
cdr3_nt: TGTGCCAGCAGCGGTACAGGCCGGATATACAATGAGCAGTTCTTC
cdr3_aa: CASSGTGRIYNEQFF

clone_size: .
v_call: TRBV30
d_call: .
j_call: TRBJ1-4
cdr3_nt: TGTGCCTGGAGTATTACTAATGAAAAACTGTTTTTT
cdr3_aa: CAWSITNEKLFF

clone_size: .
v_call: TRBV28
d_call: TRBD1
j_call: TRBJ1-1
cdr3_nt: TGTGCCAGCGACACAGGGGGCAGCACTGAAGCTTTCTTT
cdr3_aa: CASDTGGSTEAFF

clone_size: many
v_call: TRBV2
d_call: .
j_call: TRBJ2-7
cdr3_nt: TGTGCCAGCAGTGACCCCTCCTACGAGCAGTACTTC
cdr3_aa: CASSDPSYEQYF

clone_size: once
v_call: TRBV24-1
d_call: TRBD2
j_call: TRBJ2-1
cdr3_nt: TGTGCCACCAGTGAACGACTAGCGGGATTCGGCAATGAGCAGTTCTTC
cdr3_aa: CATSERLAGFGNEQFF

clone_size: many
v_call: TRBV7-2
d_call: TRBD1
j_call: TRBJ2-7
cdr3_nt: TGTGCCAGCAGCGATGGGACAGGGGGCCACTACGAGCAGTACTTC
cdr3_aa: CASSDGTGGHYEQYF

clone_size: .
v_call: TRBV5-5
d_call: .
j_call: TRBJ2-3
cdr3_nt: TGTGCCAGCAGCTTGGCGGCCGGGCCCGGGCGTGCAGATACGCAGTATTTT
cdr3_aa: CASSLAAGPGRADTQYF

clone_size: .
v_call: TRBV29-1
d_call: .
j_call: TRBJ2-1
cdr3_nt: TGCAGCGTTGTCACGCTAGCGTTTACTGACAATGAGCAGTTCTTC
cdr3_aa: CSVVTLAFTDNEQFF

clone_size: few
v_call: TRBV6-1
d_call: TRBD1
j_call: TRBJ1-1
cdr3_nt: TGTGCCAGCAGTGACGTACAGGGGATGAACACTGAAGCTTTCTTT
cdr3_aa: CASSDVQGMNTEAFF

clone_size: many
v_call: TRBV10-3
d_call: .
j_call: TRBJ2-5
cdr3_nt: TGTGCCATCAGTGAGGAGCAAGTACAAGAGGAGGCCCAGTACTTC
cdr3_aa: CAISEEQVQEEAQYF

clone_size: few
v_call: TRBV7-6
d_call: .
j_call: TRBJ2-5
cdr3_nt: TGTGCCAGCAGCTCCTATGCGGGAACCCAGGGGGAGACCCAGTACTTC
cdr3_aa: CASSSYAGTQGETQYF

clone_size: many
v_call: TRBV6-5
d_call: .
j_call: TRBJ2-5
cdr3_nt: TGTGCCAGCTCCTCCTCAGAGGGAACCCAGTACTTC
cdr3_aa: CASSSSEGTQYF

clone_size: few
v_call: TRBV3-1
d_call: TRBD2
j_call: TRBJ2-3
cdr3_nt: TGTGCCAGCAGCCCGGGGGAGGGCCTAACAGATACGCAGTATTTT
cdr3_aa: CASSPGEGLTDTQYF

clone_size: .
v_call: TRBV12-3/TRBV12-4
d_call: TRBD1
j_call: TRBJ1-2
cdr3_nt: TGTGCCAGCAGTTTAAGGTCATACGCCGGGACAGGGTCGTACTATGGCTACACCTTC
cdr3_aa: CASSLRSYAGTGSYYGYTF

clone_size: few
v_call: TRBV3-1
d_call: .
j_call: TRBJ1-6
cdr3_nt: TGTGCCAGCAGCCCCCGGGACATCTATAATTCACCCCTCCACTTT
cdr3_aa: CASSPRDIYNSPLHF

clone_size: .
v_call: TRBV30
d_call: .
j_call: TRBJ1-4
cdr3_nt: TGTGCCGGTGATACAGCCGCTGAAAAACTGTTTTTT
cdr3_aa: CAGDTAAEKLFF

clone_size: many
v_call: TRBV28
d_call: .
j_call: TRBJ2-7
cdr3_nt: TGTGCCAGTAGACTGACAGACTACTACGAGCAGTACTTC
cdr3_aa: CASRLTDYYEQYF

clone_size: few
v_call: TRBV5-6
d_call: .
j_call: TRBJ2-5
cdr3_nt: TGTGCCAGCAGCATTGGTTGGGGGTTGGAGACCCAGTACTTC
cdr3_aa: CASSIGWGLETQYF

clone_size: many
v_call: TRBV7-6
d_call: TRBD2
j_call: TRBJ2-3
cdr3_nt: TGTGCCAGCAGCTTGGGACTAGCGGGGGGAAACACAGATACGCAGTATTTT
cdr3_aa: CASSLGLAGGNTDTQYF

clone_size: .
v_call: TRBV3-1
d_call: TRBD2
j_call: TRBJ2-5
cdr3_nt: TGTGCCAGCAGCCAAGCGTCACTAGCGGGGGGGCCATACCAAGAGACCCAGTACTTC
cdr3_aa: CASSQASLAGGPYQETQYF

clone_size: .
v_call: TRBV15
d_call: TRBD2
j_call: TRBJ2-5
cdr3_nt: TGTGCCACCAGCAGAGATCTGGGGACTAGTTCTAAGACCCAGTACTTC
cdr3_aa: CATSRDLGTSSKTQYF

clone_size: many
v_call: TRBV28
d_call: TRBD1
j_call: TRBJ1-1
cdr3_nt: TGTGCCAGCAGACAGGGGACTGAAGCTTTCTTT
cdr3_aa: CASRQGTEAFF

clone_size: many
v_call: TRBV29-1
d_call: .
j_call: TRBJ2-2
cdr3_nt: TGCAGCGCCCCCTTGGACACCGGGGAGCTGTTTTTT
cdr3_aa: CSAPLDTGELFF

clone_size: few
v_call: TRBV4-3
d_call: .
j_call: TRBJ2-1
cdr3_nt: TGCGCCAGCAGCCCATACCGGGCCCGAACGGTCAATGAGCAGTTCTTC
cdr3_aa: CASSPYRARTVNEQFF

clone_size: few
v_call: TRBV9
d_call: .
j_call: TRBJ2-3
cdr3_nt: TGTGCCAGCAGCGTAGTGGAGCGGGCAATCACAGATACGCAGTATTTT
cdr3_aa: CASSVVERAITDTQYF

clone_size: .
v_call: TRBV9
d_call: .
j_call: TRBJ2-7
cdr3_nt: TGTGCCAGCAGCGAACAGGGTCGCTCCTACGAGCAGTACTTC
cdr3_aa: CASSEQGRSYEQYF

clone_size: many
v_call: TRBV7-9
d_call: .
j_call: TRBJ2-3
cdr3_nt: TGTGCCAGCAGTTTCCCGCCGGGGGTGGTTGCAGATACGCAGTATTTT
cdr3_aa: CASSFPPGVVADTQYF

clone_size: few
v_call: TRBV27
d_call: TRBD2
j_call: TRBJ2-7
cdr3_nt: TGTGCCAGCGGACTAGCGGGGGGGTACGAGCAGTACTTC
cdr3_aa: CASGLAGGYEQYF

clone_size: many
v_call: TRBV13
d_call: .
j_call: TRBJ2-5
cdr3_nt: TGTGCCAGCAGCTTAGCGGCTGTCCAAGAGACCCAGTACTTC
cdr3_aa: CASSLAAVQETQYF

clone_size: many
v_call: TRBV7-9
d_call: .
j_call: TRBJ1-1
cdr3_nt: TGTGCCAGCAGCCCAGGACGACCCGCAGGCCCAAACACTGAAGCTTTCTTT
cdr3_aa: CASSPGRPAGPNTEAFF

clone_size: few
v_call: TRBV27
d_call: TRBD2
j_call: TRBJ2-7
cdr3_nt: TGTGCCAGCAGTTTACAAGCGGGGGACTACGAGCAGTACTTC
cdr3_aa: CASSLQAGDYEQYF

clone_size: many
v_call: TRBV6-5
d_call: TRBD2
j_call: TRBJ2-7
cdr3_nt: TGTGCCAGCAGTTCGGGGACTAGCGGGAGCGAGCAGTACTTC
cdr3_aa: CASSSGTSGSEQYF

clone_size: .
v_call: TRBV24-1
d_call: .
j_call: TRBJ1-1
cdr3_nt: TGTGCCACCAGTGACGGGATGAGCATGAACACTGAAGCTTTCTTT
cdr3_aa: CATSDGMSMNTEAFF

clone_size: .
v_call: TRBV12-3/TRBV12-4
d_call: .
j_call: TRBJ1-1
cdr3_nt: TGTGCCAGCAGTTTGGGCTTCACTGAAGGCTTCTTT
cdr3_aa: CASSLGFTEGFF

clone_size: many
v_call: TRBV4-1
d_call: .
j_call: TRBJ1-1
cdr3_nt: TGCGCCAGCAGCCAAAAGGCGGACAGTGAAGCTTTCTTT
cdr3_aa: CASSQKADSEAFF

clone_size: few
v_call: TRBV25-1
d_call: .
j_call: TRBJ2-2
cdr3_nt: TGTGCCAGCAGTGAATATCCGTCCGGCGGGGAGCTGTTTTTT
cdr3_aa: CASSEYPSGGELFF

clone_size: many
v_call: TRBV4-3
d_call: TRBD2
j_call: TRBJ2-3
cdr3_nt: TGCGCCAGCAGCTCCTCTAGCGGACCGGCAGATACGCAGTATTTT
cdr3_aa: CASSSSSGPADTQYF

clone_size: many
v_call: TRBV18
d_call: .
j_call: TRBJ2-7
cdr3_nt: TGTGCCAGCTCATCGGGCTCGGGGGCTGCTTACGAGCAGTACTTC
cdr3_aa: CASSSGSGAAYEQYF

clone_size: many
v_call: TRBV5-5
d_call: .
j_call: TRBJ1-1
cdr3_nt: TGTGCCAGCAGCTTAGGACAGATAAACACTGAAGCTTTCTTT
cdr3_aa: CASSLGQINTEAFF

clone_size: many
v_call: TRBV6-6
d_call: .
j_call: TRBJ1-4
cdr3_nt: TGTGCCAGCAGTTGGACAGCAACTAATGAAAAACTGTTTTTT
cdr3_aa: CASSWTATNEKLFF

clone_size: many
v_call: TRBV19
d_call: .
j_call: TRBJ2-3
cdr3_nt: TGTGCCAGTAGTATAGACACCCTGGGGGCAGATACGCAGTATTTT
cdr3_aa: CASSIDTLGADTQYF